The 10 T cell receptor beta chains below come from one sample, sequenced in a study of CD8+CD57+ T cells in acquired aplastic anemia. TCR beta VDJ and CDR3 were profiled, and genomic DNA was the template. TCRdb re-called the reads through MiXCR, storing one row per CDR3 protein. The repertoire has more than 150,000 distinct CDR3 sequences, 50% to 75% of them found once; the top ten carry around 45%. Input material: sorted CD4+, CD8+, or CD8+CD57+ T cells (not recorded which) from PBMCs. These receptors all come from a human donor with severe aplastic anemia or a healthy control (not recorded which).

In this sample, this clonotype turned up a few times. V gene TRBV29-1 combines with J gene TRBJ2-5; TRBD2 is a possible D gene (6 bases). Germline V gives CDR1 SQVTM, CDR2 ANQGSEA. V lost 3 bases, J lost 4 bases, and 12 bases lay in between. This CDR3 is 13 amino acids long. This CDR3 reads CSVEGGTGETQYF. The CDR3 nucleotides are TGCAGCGTTGAGGGGGGAACGGGAGAGACCCAGTACTTC.

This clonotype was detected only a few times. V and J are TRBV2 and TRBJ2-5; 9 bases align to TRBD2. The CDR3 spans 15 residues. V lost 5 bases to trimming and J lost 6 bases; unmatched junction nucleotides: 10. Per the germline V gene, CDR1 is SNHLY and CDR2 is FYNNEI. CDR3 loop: CASSPAAGGRKTQYF. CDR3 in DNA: TGTGCCAGCAGTCCAGCGGCGGGGGGGCGAAAGACCCAGTACTTC. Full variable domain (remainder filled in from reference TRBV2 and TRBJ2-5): EPEVTQTPSHQVTQMGQEVILRCVPISNHLYFYWYRQILGQKVEFLVSFYNNEISEKSEIFDDQFSVERPDGSNFTLKIRSTKLEDSAMYFCASSPAAGGRKTQYFGPGTRLLVL.

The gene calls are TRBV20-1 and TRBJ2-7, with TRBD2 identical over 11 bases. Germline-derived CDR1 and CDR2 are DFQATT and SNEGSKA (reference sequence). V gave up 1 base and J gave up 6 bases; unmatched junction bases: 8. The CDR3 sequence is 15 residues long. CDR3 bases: TGCAGTGCTAGAGGTACTAGCGGGAGTGGTATCGAGCAGTACTTC. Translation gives CSARGTSGSGIEQYF.

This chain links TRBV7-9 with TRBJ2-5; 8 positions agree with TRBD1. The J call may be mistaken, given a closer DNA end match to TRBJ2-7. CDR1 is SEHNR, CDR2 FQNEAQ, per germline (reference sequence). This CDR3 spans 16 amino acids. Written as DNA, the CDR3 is TGTGCCAGCAGCCCCCGTGGACAGGGTTCTTCCTACGAGCAGTACTTC. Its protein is CASSPRGQGSSYEQYF.

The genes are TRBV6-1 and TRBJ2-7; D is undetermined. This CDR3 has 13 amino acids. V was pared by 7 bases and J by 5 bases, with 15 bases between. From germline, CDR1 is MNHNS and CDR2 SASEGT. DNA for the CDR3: TGTGCCAGCACCCCACCTTATCAGCACGAGCAGTACTTC. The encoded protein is CASTPPYQHEQYF.

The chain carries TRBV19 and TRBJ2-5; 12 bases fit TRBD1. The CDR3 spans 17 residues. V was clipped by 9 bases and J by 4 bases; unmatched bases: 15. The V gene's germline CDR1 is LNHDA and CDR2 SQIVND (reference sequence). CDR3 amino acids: CARVDHPGQGARETQYF. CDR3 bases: TGTGCCAGAGTTGACCATCCGGGACAGGGGGCTAGAGAGACCCAGTACTTC.

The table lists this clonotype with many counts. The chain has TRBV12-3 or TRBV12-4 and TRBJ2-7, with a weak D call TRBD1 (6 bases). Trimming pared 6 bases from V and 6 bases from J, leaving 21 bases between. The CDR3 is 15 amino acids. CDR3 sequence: CASSYRQETNFEQYF. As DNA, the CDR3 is TGTGCCAGCAGCTACCGACAGGAAACCAACTTCGAGCAGTACTTC.

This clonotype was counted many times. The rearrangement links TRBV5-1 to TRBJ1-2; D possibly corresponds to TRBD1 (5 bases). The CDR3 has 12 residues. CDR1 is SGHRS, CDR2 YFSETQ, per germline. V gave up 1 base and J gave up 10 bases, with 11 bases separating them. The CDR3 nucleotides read TGCGCCAGCAGCTTGAGCGGGGGGGACTACACCTTC. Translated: CASSLSGGDYTF.

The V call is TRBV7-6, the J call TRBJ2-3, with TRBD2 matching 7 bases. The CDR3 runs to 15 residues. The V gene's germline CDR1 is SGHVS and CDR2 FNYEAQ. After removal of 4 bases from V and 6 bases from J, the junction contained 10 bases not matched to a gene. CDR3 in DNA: TGTGCCAGCAGCTCTACCGACACCGGGGGGGATACGCAGTATTTT. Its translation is CASSSTDTGGDTQYF.

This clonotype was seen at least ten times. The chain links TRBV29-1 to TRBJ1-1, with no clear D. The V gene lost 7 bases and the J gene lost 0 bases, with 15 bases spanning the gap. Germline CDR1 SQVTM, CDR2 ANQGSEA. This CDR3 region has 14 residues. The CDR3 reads CSATYAAVNTEAFF. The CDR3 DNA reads TGCAGCGCGACCTACGCAGCGGTGAACACTGAAGCTTTCTTT.